This TCR beta chain derives from a study of T cells in Graves' hyperthyroidism and ophthalmopathy (dated by TCRdb to between 2018 and 2021). Regarding the research as a whole: Peripheral blood samples were taken at the time of initial diagnosis, prior to any treatment. A discovery cohort of about a hundred patients, about 40 with Graves' ophthalmopathy and under 60 with stable Graves' hyperthyroidism, was used to find distinguishing TCR V-J signatures. Prospective prediction of ophthalmopathy was tested in an independent validation cohort consisting of 18 hyperthyroidism patients and 15 or so patients who later progressed to ophthalmopathy. The 75 to 100 discovery patients were randomly split 7:3 into training and test sets. In about 6 Graves' hyperthyroidism patients, the study also compared T-cell repertoires from thyroid tissue with T-cell repertoires from blood. After blood sampling, hyperthyroidism patients were treated with methimazole at a starting dose of 30 mg daily, and ophthalmopathy patients were treated with high-dose intravenous methylprednisolone. The paper describes TCR Vbeta CDR3 sequencing of 120 to 150 peripheral blood samples, made up of some 42 ophthalmopathy patients, roughly 72 hyperthyroidism patients and around 17 progressor patients. General findings and caveats noted by the study authors: No statistical method was used to fix the sample size in advance, and group allocation was not hidden from the investigators. In validation, progression to ophthalmopathy was predicted by the model with 70% to 71% sensitivity and around 75% specificity, a median of around 5.9 months before onset. In cross-validation, a model built on a 13 V-J signature told ophthalmopathy apart from stable hyperthyroidism with under 90% sensitivity and roughly 81% specificity, and in testing the same model reached 80%/75%. Most expanded thyroid clonotypes (frequency above 0.001) were also detected in blood, a finding suggesting that blood repertoires may reflect thyroid immune responses.

TCR beta CDR3 regions were amplified from RNA transcripts. A first-round RT-PCR of the TCR CDR3 used the HTBI primer set with the Qiagen OneStep RT-PCR kit. Libraries were constructed in a second round of multiplex PCR, after which size selection and purification were carried out. Libraries were sequenced paired-end with 100 bp reads on an Illumina HiSeq2000. Per the source publication's procedure: SOAPnuke was used to process the raw data, with reads discarded if the reads contained adapters or uncalled bases, had a mean Phred below 15, or lacked an exact constant-primer or identifier match. High-quality paired reads were merged using COPE v1.2.5, and each unique nucleotide sequence was defined as a clonotype. Clonotypes were aligned to IMGT TRBV, TRBD and TRBJ reference segments using MiTCR v1.1. Analysis was restricted to V-J combinations with a frequency above 0.0001, which covered 99.2% of repertoires. A TCS score was defined as the ratio between F50 (clonal expansion) and ExV (chaos), using BLOSUM62-based TCRdist between CDR3 peptides within each V-J. Welch's t-statistics and random forest reduced fewer than 600 V-J features to about 13, which were used in a naive Bayes classifier (R e1071). The public sequencing data were trimmed at Q25 with fastp and processed into clonotypes with MiXCR by TCRdb, which kept only in-frame beta chains. CDR3 protein duplicates are merged, each entry listing the most common genes and DNA. TCRdb assigned the V and J calls; the authors' analysis was not used. The sample contains 600,000 to 850,000 distinct CDR3 sequences, under 20% of them found a single time. Around 15% of the sample is in the top ten clones.

A remark on this clonotype: No cognate antigen has been identified for it. No qualities accompany the bases; no much larger clone lies one base away.

Hyperthyroidism patients were aged 18 to 65 years and newly diagnosed, with disease duration of less than 2 months. Exclusion was applied to patients with uncontrolled infections, other autoimmune diseases, pregnancy or lactation. Clinical symptoms, serum thyroxine and TRAb, thyroid ultrasound, and orbital computed tomography formed the basis for the diagnoses. Blood from progressor patients was collected at the time of first diagnosis with hyperthyroidism, before any ophthalmopathy symptoms had appeared. Ficoll-Paque density gradient centrifugation was used to isolate PBMCs from approximately 10 ml of fresh peripheral blood. Patients classed as progressors first received a Graves' hyperthyroidism diagnosis and then went on to develop ophthalmopathy during follow-up. Trizol reagent was used to extract total RNA, and RNA quality was then checked on an Agilent 2100 Bioanalyzer. V sheds 4 bases and J sheds 1 base, leaving 19 bases between their ends. The CDR3 spans 17 residues, from the cysteine through the phenylalanine. Only the CDR3 DNA is retained, 51 bases long and in frame from the first base. CDR1 and CDR2, per the germline V gene, are MNHGY and SVAAGI.

The receptor's source is a woman aged 45-65 years with Graves' hyperthyroidism that later progressed to Graves' ophthalmopathy. The V gene is TRBV6-9 and the J gene is TRBJ1-1; confidence is insufficient to name the D gene. Sequenced input: blood. This receptor carries the CDR3 CASSSNPWRAPNTEAFF. The DNA reads as follows: TGTGCCAGCAGTTCCAACCCCTGGCGAGCCCCGAACACTGAAGCTTTCTTT.